This passage covers 29 T cell receptor beta chains from one sample sequenced in a study of T cells in Graves' hyperthyroidism and ophthalmopathy. RNA transcripts served as the template for amplifying TCR beta CDR3 regions. The HTBI primer set was used in a first-round RT-PCR of the TCR CDR3. Each CDR3 protein gets one entry after TCRdb re-called the multiplex PCR reads with MiXCR. In the table there are about 520,000 distinct CDR3 sequences, more than 20% of which are singletons. The sample was blood. The receptors here all came from a man aged 18 to 29 with Graves' hyperthyroidism.

The genes are TRBV28 and TRBJ1-2; no definite D call. V shed 6 bases and J shed 0 bases, with 8 bases lying between them. Germline CDR1 and CDR2: MDHEN and SYDVKM. The CDR3 contains 13 residues. The CDR3 protein is CASRGLTNYGYTF. The CDR3 DNA is TGTGCCAGCAGAGGGTTGACTAACTATGGCTACACCTTC.

This clonotype was detected many times. The chain has TRBV7-8 and TRBJ1-3, with D tentatively TRBD1 (6 bases). V lost 1 base to trimming and J lost 6 bases, with 13 bases between them. The CDR3 spans 15 residues. Germline CDR1 and CDR2: SGHVS and FQNEAQ. The CDR3: CASSLDRGRLNTIYF. CDR3 nucleotide sequence: TGTGCCAGCAGCTTAGATCGGGGGCGTCTAAACACCATATATTTT.

This clonotype was counted at least ten times. CDR3 DNA sequence: TGTGCCAGCAGCTTAGGGCCACTTGAGCAGTACTTC. Translating it yields CASSLGPLEQYF. The rearrangement joins TRBV7-9 to TRBJ2-7; D is uncertain. Germline V gene lookup returns CDR1 SEHNR and CDR2 FQNEAQ (reference sequence). V lost 1 base, J lost 7 bases, and 8 bases lay in between. The CDR3 runs 12 residues.

This clonotype was detected many times. The rearrangement uses TRBV15 and TRBJ2-7, with 7 positions matching TRBD1. Germline V gives CDR1 LNHNV, CDR2 YYDKDF (reference sequence). J gave up 3 bases and V 4 bases, and 12 bases lay outside the gene matches. This CDR3 comprises 16 residues. The CDR3 DNA is TGTGCCACCAGCAATAGTAGGACAGGATTTCTCTACGAGCAGTACTTC. This sequence encodes CATSNSRTGFLYEQYF. Drawing the rest from reference TRBV15 and TRBJ2-7, the complete variable domain is DAMVIQNPRYQVTQFGKPVTLSCSQTLNHNVMYWYQQKSSQAPKLLFHYYDKDFNNEADTPDNFQSRRPNTSFCFLDIRSPGLGDTAMYLCATSNSRTGFLYEQYFGPGTRLTVT.

This clonotype was picked up many times. This rearrangement joins TRBV28 to TRBJ1-5; 12 nucleotides match TRBD1. In germline, CDR1 is MDHEN, CDR2 SYDVKM. The CDR3 consists of 17 residues. Germline trimming cut 8 bases from V and 0 bases from J; bases unmatched to any gene: 8. CDR3 sequence: CASRDRGRGVSNQPQHF. Here the CDR3 DNA reads TGTGCCAGCCGGGACAGGGGGCGCGGGGTTAGCAATCAGCCCCAGCATTTT.

The chain employs TRBV24-1 and TRBJ2-5, with D hard to call. The CDR3 consists of 15 residues. V was trimmed by 2 bases and J by 4 bases, leaving 13 bases between them. CDR1 is KGHDR and CDR2 is SFDVKD in the germline V gene. The CDR3 nucleotides are TGTGCCACCAGTGATTCGGTCAGTTCAAGAGAGACCCAGTACTTC. This codes for CATSDSVSSRETQYF.

This clonotype was detected a few times. V and J are TRBV28 and TRBJ1-6, with D perhaps TRBD1 (5 bases). The CDR3 length is 16 residues. Trimming removed 10 bases from V and 2 bases from J, with 18 bases in between. Germline V gene data show CDR1 as MDHEN and CDR2 as SYDVKM. The CDR3 sequence is CATQNRPGAYNSPLHF. The CDR3 nucleotides read TGTGCCACCCAAAACAGGCCAGGCGCCTATAATTCACCCCTCCACTTT.

This clonotype was counted between two and nine times. The chain carries TRBV28 and TRBJ1-2; the D gene is possibly TRBD1 (6 bases). The CDR3 is made up of 15 amino acids. CDR1 MDHEN and CDR2 SYDVKM come from the germline V gene. V shed 6 bases and J shed 6 bases, with 20 bases lying between them. CDR3 nucleotides: TGTGCCAGCAGACGAACAGGGTCCCGAAAGGATGGCTACACCTTC. Its translation: CASRRTGSRKDGYTF.

This clonotype appeared a few times. The chain recombines TRBV5-1 with TRBJ1-5; weak D call: TRBD1 (5 bases). CDR3 length equals 14 residues. The germline gives CDR1 SGHRS, CDR2 YFSETQ. V was shortened by 7 bases and J by 4 bases, with 15 bases between the two germline ends. This CDR3 reads CASGGDGGNQPQHF. The CDR3 DNA reads as TGCGCCAGCGGGGGGGACGGGGGGAATCAGCCCCAGCATTTT.

This clonotype was detected many times. The chain has TRBV6-5 and TRBJ1-1; tentative D call: TRBD1 (5 bases). From germline, CDR1 is MNHEY and CDR2 SVGAGI. V lost 6 bases, J lost 5 bases, and 7 bases lay in between. There are 11 residues in the CDR3. The CDR3 coding sequence is TGTGCCAGCAGGTGGGGGACTGAAGCTTTCTTT. As protein: CASRWGTEAFF.

The J gene is TRBJ2-4, the V gene TRBV11-2, with a possible D match to TRBD2 (6 bases). Trimming shortened V by 5 bases and J by 6 bases, and 14 bases separated the two germline ends. CDR1 is SGHAT, CDR2 FQNNGV, per germline. The CDR3 runs to 14 residues. CDR3 DNA: TGTGCCAGCAGCCCGGCGGGGAAGGGAAACATTCAGTACTTC. This sequence encodes CASSPAGKGNIQYF.

This clonotype was seen ten or more times. For the CDR3, the DNA is TGTGCCAGCCTGTCAGGGACAGGGGGCTTCGATAGCAATCAGCCCCAGCATTTT. Its translation: CASLSGTGGFDSNQPQHF. V usage is TRBV28 and J usage is TRBJ1-5, with 12 bases aligning to TRBD1. Germline V CDR1 and CDR2: MDHEN, SYDVKM. This CDR3 has 18 residues. The V segment lost 8 bases and the J segment 0 bases; nucleotides outside the gene matches: 11.

The V and J genes are TRBV6-1 and TRBJ2-7; 9 bases are a match to TRBD1. The CDR3 is made up of 15 amino acids. The V and J ends lost 6 bases and 1 base, in that order; junction bases with no gene match: 7. Germline assignment: CDR1 MNHNS and CDR2 SASEGT. CDR3 loop: CASRWTGEGSYEQYF. In nucleotides, the CDR3 is TGTGCCAGCAGGTGGACAGGGGAAGGTTCCTACGAGCAGTACTTC.

There are a few counts of this clonotype. J is TRBJ2-5 and V is TRBV3-1, with D possibly being TRBD1 (5 bases). CDR1 LGHDT and CDR2 YNNKEL come from the germline V gene (reference sequence). Trimming cost V 3 bases and J 0 bases, with 17 bases left between them. The CDR3 length is 17 residues. DNA of the CDR3: TGTGCCAGCAGCCAGTCGCTTTTCAGGGCTCACCAAGAGACCCAGTACTTC. It specifies CASSQSLFRAHQETQYF.

The V call is TRBV20-1, the J call TRBJ2-7; 12 nucleotides align to TRBD2. This CDR3 contains 15 residues. In germline, CDR1 is DFQATT, CDR2 SNEGSKA (reference sequence). With 3 bases clipped from V and 4 bases from J, the junction kept 7 bases outside the gene matches. CDR3 region: CSASLSTSGGYEQYF. The CDR3 DNA reads TGCAGTGCTAGTTTATCTACTAGCGGGGGGTACGAGCAGTACTTC.

This clonotype was seen ten or more times. The chain carries TRBV28 and TRBJ2-2; D not certain. The V end was cut by 5 bases, the J end by 4 bases, with 8 bases between. This CDR3 contains 13 residues. In germline, CDR1 is MDHEN, CDR2 SYDVKM. The CDR3 protein is CASSPNPTGELFF. The CDR3 coding sequence is TGTGCCAGCAGTCCCAATCCCACCGGGGAGCTGTTTTTT.

This rearrangement joins TRBV11-1 to TRBJ1-2; 12 bases match TRBD1. The CDR3 has 16 residues. The V gene's germline CDR1 is SGHAT and CDR2 FQDESV (reference sequence). V shed 5 bases and J 8 bases; nucleotides not matched to a gene: 12. CDR3 coding DNA: TGTGCCAGCAGCCCCCTCCGGGACAGGGGGCTGGCAGGCTACACCTTC. Translating it yields CASSPLRDRGLAGYTF. Using reference TRBV11-1 and TRBJ1-2 for the parts outside the CDR3, the full variable domain is EAEVAQSPRYKITEKSQAVAFWCDPISGHATLYWYRQILGQGPELLVQFQDESVVDDSQLPKDRFSAERLKGVDSTLKIQPAELGDSAMYLCASSPLRDRGLAGYTFGSGTRLTVV.

The CDR3 region is CSAGNMVRQPQHF. CDR3 nucleotide sequence: TGCAGTGCTGGTAACATGGTGCGGCAGCCCCAGCATTTT. The rearrangement links TRBV20-1 to TRBJ1-5; unclear D gene. Germline V CDR1 and CDR2: DFQATT, SNEGSKA (reference sequence). This CDR3 has 13 residues. V was shortened by 5 bases and J by 7 bases, with 15 bases between the two germline ends.

This clonotype appeared a few times. V gene TRBV18 combines with J gene TRBJ2-6, with D possibly TRBD2 on 6 matching bases. Trimming removed 0 bases from V and 4 bases from J, with 10 bases in between. The CDR3 is 16 amino acids. Germline lookup yields CDR1 KGHSH and CDR2 LQKENI. CDR3 sequence: CASSPPGGTGANVLTF. The CDR3 bases are TGTGCCAGCTCACCACCGGGGGGTACCGGGGCCAACGTCCTGACTTTC. The full variable domain, its missing parts supplied by reference TRBV18 and TRBJ2-6, is NAGVMQNPRHLVRRRGQEARLRCSPMKGHSHVYWYRQLPEEGLKFMVYLQKENIIDESGMPKERFSAEFPKEGPSILRIQQVVRGDSAAYFCASSPPGGTGANVLTFGAGSRLTVL.

This clonotype came up many times. The chain combines TRBV5-1 with TRBJ1-2; 12 bases are shared with TRBD1. CDR3 size: 15 residues. Germline CDR1 and CDR2: SGHRS and YFSETQ. J gave up 4 bases and V 4 bases, and 5 bases lay outside the gene matches. Here the CDR3 reads CASSGTGGAGYGYTF. The CDR3 nucleotides read TGCGCCAGCAGCGGGACAGGGGGCGCAGGCTATGGCTACACCTTC.

This clonotype has ten or more counts. The chain carries TRBV4-1 and TRBJ1-2; D unresolved. V was shortened by 4 bases and J by 8 bases, with 20 bases between the two germline ends. The germline CDR1 and CDR2 sequences are MGHRA and YSYEKL. The CDR3 has 15 residues. The CDR3 loop is CASSPKQQASTGYTF. In DNA form, the CDR3 reads TGCGCCAGCAGCCCTAAGCAGCAGGCCTCAACGGGCTACACCTTC.

The genes are TRBV7-2 and TRBJ2-7; D unclear. The CDR3 consists of 15 residues. V lost 1 base to trimming and J lost 5 bases, with 15 bases between them. Germline CDR1 SGHTA, CDR2 FQGNSA. CDR3 sequence (DNA): TGTGCCAGCAGCTTAGGTAGGGCTATCGGCCACGAGCAGTACTTC. Translated, it gives CASSLGRAIGHEQYF.

This clonotype was seen at least ten times. V usage is TRBV24-1 and J usage is TRBJ2-7; D might be TRBD1 (5 bases). This CDR3 contains 14 residues. Germline CDR1 KGHDR, CDR2 SFDVKD. Trimming shortened V by 2 bases and J by 7 bases, and 14 bases separated the two germline ends. The CDR3 nucleotides read TGTGCCACCAGTGATTCCAGGGATCTGAGGGAGCAGTACTTC. This gives the protein CATSDSRDLREQYF.

This clonotype was seen repeatedly, ten times or more. The rearrangement joins TRBV3-1 to TRBJ1-2, with D possibly matching TRBD1 (5 bases). The length of the CDR3 is 14 residues. Trimming took off 2 bases at V and 1 base at J, with 8 bases between the two ends. The germline CDR1 and CDR2 sequences are LGHDT and YNNKEL (reference sequence). CDR3 coding DNA: TGTGCCAGCAGCCAACCCCAGGGTAACTATGGCTACACCTTC. As protein: CASSQPQGNYGYTF.

This clonotype was counted only a few times. This chain uses TRBV2 with TRBJ2-2; 10 bases align to TRBD2. After removal of 2 bases from V and 7 bases from J, the junction contained 4 bases not matched to a gene. There are 15 residues in the CDR3. The germline V gene encodes CDR1 SNHLY and CDR2 FYNNEI. The chain's CDR3 is CASSETSGDIGELFF. CDR3 coding DNA: TGTGCCAGCAGTGAAACTAGCGGGGATATCGGGGAGCTGTTTTTT.

This clonotype was recorded many times. The chain links TRBV5-1 to TRBJ1-1; 10 bases map to TRBD1. The CDR3 runs to 16 residues. Germline V gives CDR1 SGHRS, CDR2 YFSETQ. The junction had 6 bases not matched to a gene; V was cut back by 4 bases and J by 0 bases. The CDR3 is CASSTGQGFLNTEAFF. CDR3 DNA: TGCGCCAGCAGCACGGGACAGGGGTTTTTGAACACTGAAGCTTTCTTT.

This clonotype has ten or more counts. The chain employs TRBV13 and TRBJ1-1, with a tentative D call TRBD1 (6 bases). The CDR3 loop spans 15 amino acids. V lost 2 bases and J 5 bases, leaving 15 bases between the germline ends. Germline CDR1 and CDR2: PRHDT and FYEKMQ (reference sequence). As DNA, the CDR3 is TGTGCCAGCAGCTTAATGAGGGGGGAGAGGACTGAAGCTTTCTTT. Protein sequence: CASSLMRGERTEAFF.

In the case of this clonotype: This clone may be a read error of a much larger clone one base away. CDR3 nucleotide sequence: TGTGCCAGCAGCCGAATCGGGACCGCCGAAAACATTCAGTACTTC. Protein: CASSRIGTAENIQYF. The chain is built from TRBV7-2 and TRBJ2-4; D assignment may be TRBD1 or TRBD2 (5 bases each). The germline V and J ends were trimmed by 5 bases and 5 bases, with 16 bases remaining between them. This CDR3 has 15 amino acids. Germline-derived CDR1 and CDR2 are SGHTA and FQGNSA.

This clonotype appeared many times. V gene TRBV12-3 or TRBV12-4 combines with J gene TRBJ2-7; possibly TRBD2 for D (7 bases). Trimming cost V 1 base and J 2 bases, with 9 bases left between them. The CDR3 extends over 14 amino acids. Here the CDR3 DNA reads TGTGCCAGCAGTTTAGACGGGGGGCCCTACGAGCAGTACTTC. It codes for CASSLDGGPYEQYF.